Below are 10 T cell receptor beta chains sequenced from a single sample in a study of CD4 and CD8 cells across lung adenocarcinoma regions. In TCRdb, the PCR reads were re-called with MiXCR into one record per CDR3 protein. The sample lists 10,000 or so distinct CDR3 sequences; about half were seen once. The sequencing input was CD8+ T cells from the margin of a lung tumor. These receptors were taken from a female donor with lung adenocarcinoma. The CD4 and CD8 labels of this study may be unreliable.

The count of this clonotype is one. The chain links TRBV7-6 to TRBJ2-1; TRBD1 agrees at 7 bases. Unmatched junction bases numbered 4, after V lost 1 base and J lost 10 bases. Germline values: CDR1 SGHVS, CDR2 FNYEAQ. This CDR3 contains 13 residues. In DNA form, the CDR3 reads TGTGCCAGCAGCTTAGGACAGGGTATGGAGCAGTTCTTC. It codes for CASSLGQGMEQFF.

For this clonotype: A read error may produce the germline difference seen at one junction end. V and J are TRBV4-1 and TRBJ1-4, with D perhaps TRBD1 (5 bases). Germline values: CDR1 MGHRA, CDR2 YSYEKL. The CDR3 extends over 15 amino acids. The CDR3 DNA reads as TGCGCCAGCAGCCAGAGCGGGGGTGGGGGTGAAAAGCTGTTTTTT. Its protein is CASSQSGGGGEKLFF.

A word on this clonotype: One end of the junction is discordant with germline, which a read error may explain. V and J are TRBV6-1 and TRBJ2-3; D gene uncertain. CDR1 is MNHNS and CDR2 is SASEGT in the germline V gene. This CDR3 region has 17 residues. CDR3 sequence: CASSPSPWAVSTEKQFF. The CDR3 region has the DNA TGTGCCAGCAGCCCCTCCCCTTGGGCTGTGAGCACAGAGAAGCAGTTTTTT.

This clonotype has a handful of counts. The V and J genes are TRBV6-1 and TRBJ1-2; D gene uncertain. CDR3 size: 13 residues. Per the germline V gene, CDR1 is MNHNS and CDR2 is SASEGT. The V end was cut by 6 bases, the J end by 3 bases, with 11 bases between. In nucleotides, the CDR3 is TGTGCCAGCAGGGCGGCCCGGGACTATGGCTACACCTTC. This gives the protein CASRAARDYGYTF.

On this clonotype itself: An end of the junction differs from the germline gene, which may be a read error. The chain joins TRBV4-1 to TRBJ1-2, with D uncertain. CDR1 is MGHRA, CDR2 YSYEKL, per germline. This CDR3 is 11 amino acids long. CDR3 nucleotide sequence: TGCGCCAGCGGCACGGGCACTGAAGCTTCCTTC. It yields the protein CASGTGTEASF.

This chain connects TRBV7-6 to TRBJ2-3; no clear D. The CDR3 covers 12 residues. Trimming took off 5 bases at V and 6 bases at J, with 9 bases between the two ends. Germline CDR1 is SGHVS and CDR2 is FNYEAQ. The DNA for the CDR3 is TGTGCCAGCAGCCTGAACGGGGATACGCAGTATTTT. Its protein product is CASSLNGDTQYF.

CDR3 loop: CASRTAPVASYNEQFF. CDR3 DNA: TGCGCCAGTCGGACAGCCCCAGTCGCCTCCTACAATGAGCAGTTCTTC. The genes are TRBV5-1 and TRBJ2-1, with D maybe TRBD1 (6 bases). The CDR3 totals 16 residues. The V and J ends lost 8 bases and 0 bases respectively, with 18 bases between them. Germline values: CDR1 SGHRS, CDR2 YFSETQ.

The chain uses TRBV6-1 and TRBJ1-6; D gene unclear. V lost 7 bases and J 7 bases, leaving 5 bases between the germline ends. Germline V gene sequence: CDR1 MNHNS, CDR2 SASEGT. The CDR3 sequence is 11 residues long. The CDR3 loop reads CASTENSPLHF. The CDR3 coding sequence is TGTGCCAGCACTGAGAATTCACCCCTCCACTTT.

As DNA, the CDR3 is TGTGCCAGCAGCCAAACGCGGGGGGACGATGAGCAGTTCTTC. Residues: CASSQTRGDDEQFF. This rearrangement joins TRBV4-2 to TRBJ2-1, with 8 bases aligning to TRBD2. This CDR3 is 14 amino acids long. After removal of 2 bases from V and 8 bases from J, the junction contained 5 bases not matched to a gene. Per germline, CDR1 LGHNA and CDR2 YNFKEQ.

The chain employs TRBV6-5 and TRBJ2-5; 7 bases are a match to TRBD2. The CDR3 runs 18 residues. Trimming removed 4 bases from V and 2 bases from J; junction bases left unmatched: 16. The germline V gene encodes CDR1 MNHEY and CDR2 SVGAGI. The CDR3 nucleotides are TGTGCCAGCAGTTCCCCCACTTTCGCTAGCGGAGATCAAGAGACCCAGTACTTC. Amino acids: CASSSPTFASGDQETQYF.